This entry lists 24 T cell receptor beta chains sequenced from one sample in a study of cytomegalovirus exposure and HLA in healthy donors. Sequencing was performed with immunoSEQ multiplex PCR; in TCRdb, only in-frame clones are kept and a portion is missing. The sample holds fewer than 150,000 clones; almost 90% are singletons and the top ten take 7% to 9%. Input material: PBMCs. The receptor source for this set is a woman under 30 in good health and CMV-seropositive.

The rearrangement uses TRBV19 and TRBJ2-1, with 8 positions matching TRBD2. The CDR3 has 14 residues. J gave up 9 bases and V 5 bases, and 9 bases lay outside the gene matches. CDR1 LNHDA and CDR2 SQIVND come from the germline V gene (reference sequence). CDR3 sequence: CASSPSGGRSEQFF. The CDR3 DNA sequence: TGTGCCAGTAGTCCCTCGGGGGGGAGGAGTGAGCAGTTCTTC. Variable domain in full (rest from reference TRBV19 and TRBJ2-1): DGGITQSPKYLFRKEGQNVTLSCEQNLNHDAMYWYRQDPGQGLRLIYYSQIVNDFQKGDIAEGYSVSREKKESFPLTVTSAQKNPTAFYLCASSPSGGRSEQFFGPGTRLTVL.

The rearrangement uses TRBV7-2 and TRBJ2-1; D might be TRBD2 (5 bases). The CDR3 has 13 residues. V was shortened by 5 bases and J by 6 bases, with 11 bases between the two germline ends. Germline V gene sequence: CDR1 SGHTA, CDR2 FQGNSA. CDR3 nucleotide sequence: TGTGCCAGCAGCCTCAGCGGACTCAATGAGCAGTTCTTC. Translation gives CASSLSGLNEQFF.

V gene TRBV27 combines with J gene TRBJ1-1; 8 bases fit TRBD1. The V and J ends lost 6 bases and 6 bases, in that order; junction bases with no gene match: 6. Germline CDR1 and CDR2: MNHEY and SMNVEV (reference sequence). This CDR3 comprises 13 residues. CDR3 in amino acids: CASRRTGSPEAFF. CDR3 nucleotide sequence: TGTGCCAGCAGACGGACAGGGTCTCCTGAAGCTTTCTTT.

The DNA for the CDR3 is TGTGCCAGCAGTTGGGGGGGGTTGAAGACCCAGTACTTC. This gives the protein CASSWGGLKTQYF. This sequence joins TRBV28 and TRBJ2-5; 7 bases fit TRBD2. The germline V gene has CDR1 MDHEN and CDR2 SYDVKM. J was trimmed by 6 bases and V by 4 bases; bases with no gene match: 5. This CDR3 is 13 amino acids long. Looking up the rest from reference TRBV28 and TRBJ2-5 gives the full variable domain: DVKVTQSSRYLVKRTGEKVFLECVQDMDHENMFWYRQDPGLGLRLIYFSYDVKMKEKGDIPEGYSVSREKKERFSLILESASTNQTSMYLCASSWGGLKTQYFGPGTRLLVL.

The V call is TRBV6-1, the J call TRBJ1-4, with D uncertain. Germline values: CDR1 MNHNS, CDR2 SASEGT. Trimming stripped 0 bases from V and 7 bases from J, with 24 bases between. The CDR3 loop spans 19 amino acids. In nucleotides, the CDR3 is TGTGCCAGCAGTGAAGCGACAAATGGACTGCGGATCCGACGTGAAAAACTGTTTTTT. It translates to CASSEATNGLRIRREKLFF.

J is TRBJ2-7 and V is TRBV28, with no clear D. The V gene's germline CDR1 is MDHEN and CDR2 SYDVKM. The V end lost 3 bases, the J end lost 4 bases, and 7 bases lay between the germline ends. The CDR3 runs 12 residues. Here the CDR3 reads CASSFGFYEQYF. For the CDR3, the DNA is TGTGCCAGCAGTTTCGGGTTTTACGAGCAGTACTTC.

The CDR3 sequence is CASSSAGAGNQPQHF. In DNA form, the CDR3 reads TGTGCCAGCAGTTCTGCAGGAGCGGGCAATCAGCCCCAGCATTTT. The chain employs TRBV27 and TRBJ1-5; D not certain. The CDR3 loop spans 15 amino acids. Germline-derived CDR1 and CDR2 are MNHEY and SMNVEV (reference sequence). Trimming pared 4 bases from V and 2 bases from J, leaving 12 bases between.

This rearrangement joins TRBV14 to TRBJ1-2; D not resolved. V was clipped by 1 base and J by 4 bases, with 7 bases between them. This CDR3 is 13 amino acids long. The germline V gene encodes CDR1 SGHDN and CDR2 FVKESK. Written as DNA, the CDR3 is TGTGCCAGCAGCCAAGGTCACTTCTATGGCTACACCTTC. Translating gives CASSQGHFYGYTF.

This clone has a single count. The V gene is TRBV4-1, the J gene TRBJ2-3; 12 bases agree with TRBD2. The CDR3 is made up of 17 amino acids. Germline-derived CDR1 and CDR2 are MGHRA and YSYEKL. The V gene end was trimmed by 3 bases and the J gene end by 2 bases; junction bases not matched to a gene: 6. CDR3: CASSQRLAGALTDTQYF. CDR3 DNA: TGCGCCAGCAGCCAGAGACTAGCGGGGGCCCTCACAGATACGCAGTATTTT.

The genes are TRBV15 and TRBJ1-2; D might be TRBD1 (6 bases). Looked up from germline, CDR1 is LNHNV and CDR2 is YYDKDF (reference sequence). The CDR3 runs to 13 residues. Trimming took off 6 bases at V and 3 bases at J, with 11 bases between the two ends. CDR3 region: CATRQGLDYGYTF. CDR3 DNA: TGTGCCACCAGACAGGGATTGGACTATGGCTACACCTTC.

This clone was seen a single time. This chain links TRBV30 with TRBJ1-5; TRBD1 agrees at 10 bases. Germline CDR1 GTSNPN, CDR2 SVGIG (reference sequence). CDR3 size: 14 residues. The ends lost 2 bases at V and 6 bases at J; junction bases unmatched: 4. The CDR3, as DNA: TGTGCCTGGAGTCGTGGACAGGGGGGTCAGCCCCAGCATTTT. Translated: CAWSRGQGGQPQHF.

The chain has TRBV7-3 and TRBJ2-4, with D possibly TRBD2 on 5 matching bases. The CDR3 has 11 amino acids. Germline V gene sequence: CDR1 SGHTA, CDR2 FQGTGA. V shed 4 bases and J shed 15 bases, with 13 bases lying between them. The CDR3 DNA follows: TGTGCCAGCAGCTCCAAGGGAGAGCCGTACTTC. Translation: CASSSKGEPYF.

This chain connects TRBV10-3 to TRBJ2-5; D is undetermined. The CDR3 extends over 14 amino acids. Deletions cut 5 bases from V and 5 bases from J, with 15 bases between. Germline lookup yields CDR1 ENHRY and CDR2 SYGVKD. Written as DNA, the CDR3 is TGTGCCATCAGTCCCTCAGGAAACCGGGAGACCCAGTACTTC. Protein: CAISPSGNRETQYF.

This sequence joins TRBV2 and TRBJ2-5; TRBD2 might be the D (5 bases). The assigned J gene may be wrong: the sequence end matches TRBJ2-7 better. CDR1 SNHLY and CDR2 FYNNEI come from the germline V gene. This CDR3 spans 18 amino acids. CDR3 sequence (DNA): TGTGCCAGCAGTCAGACTATATGGGGTACTAGTTCGAACTACGAGCAGTACTTC. It is translated as CASSQTIWGTSSNYEQYF.

The chain employs TRBV6-5 and TRBJ1-6; D is unclear. This CDR3 spans 14 amino acids. The V and J ends lost 0 bases and 7 bases respectively, with 7 bases between them. In germline, CDR1 is MNHEY, CDR2 SVGAGI. The CDR3 protein is CASSYSRQNSPLHF. CDR3 nucleotides: TGTGCCAGCAGTTACTCGAGGCAGAATTCACCCCTCCACTTT.

The chain is built from TRBV30 and TRBJ1-2; D ambiguous. Trimming took off 1 base at V and 4 bases at J, with 13 bases between the two ends. The CDR3 consists of 14 residues. Germline V gene lookup returns CDR1 GTSNPN and CDR2 SVGIG (reference sequence). DNA of the CDR3: TGTGCCTGGAGTGGGTTCAGGCCCCTCTATGGCTACACCTTC. Amino acid sequence: CAWSGFRPLYGYTF. Combining the CDR3 with reference TRBV30 and TRBJ1-2 gives the whole variable domain SQTIHQWPATLVQPVGSPLSLECTVEGTSNPNLYWYRQAAGRGLQLLFYSVGIGQISSEVPQNLSASRPQDRQFILSSKKLLLSDSGFYLCAWSGFRPLYGYTFGSGTRLTVV.

J is TRBJ2-5 and V is TRBV10-3; tentatively, D is TRBD2 (5 bases). Germline values: CDR1 ENHRY, CDR2 SYGVKD. V dropped 10 bases and J dropped 5 bases, with 17 bases sitting between them. This CDR3 is built from 13 residues. CDR3 protein: CATSDGVLETQYF. CDR3 nucleotide sequence: TGTGCCACCTCGGACGGGGTGCTGGAGACCCAGTACTTC.

This sequence joins TRBV2 and TRBJ2-7, with 8 bases lining up with TRBD1. Trimming at V came to 4 bases and at J to 5 bases, leaving 4 bases not matched to a gene. Germline assignment: CDR1 SNHLY and CDR2 FYNNEI. CDR3 length: 13 amino acids. Here the CDR3 reads CASSVQGADEQYF. The CDR3 bases are TGTGCCAGCAGTGTTCAGGGGGCGGACGAGCAGTACTTC. The entire variable domain, with the rest obtained from reference TRBV2 and TRBJ2-7, is as follows: EPEVTQTPSHQVTQMGQEVILRCVPISNHLYFYWYRQILGQKVEFLVSFYNNEISEKSEIFDDQFSVERPDGSNFTLKIRSTKLEDSAMYFCASSVQGADEQYFGPGTRLTVT.

This chain joins TRBV7-9 and TRBJ1-2, with 8 bases that match TRBD1. CDR1 is SEHNR, CDR2 FQNEAQ, per germline (reference sequence). With 6 bases clipped from V and 6 bases from J, the junction kept 3 bases outside the gene matches. CDR3 length: 12 residues. CDR3 protein: CASRPTGDGYTF. In DNA, the CDR3 is TGTGCCAGCAGACCGACAGGGGATGGCTACACCTTC.

The chain couples TRBV5-4 to TRBJ1-1; D is possibly TRBD1 (5 bases). V gave up 4 bases and J gave up 6 bases, with 10 bases separating them. The CDR3 is 12 amino acids. Per the germline V gene, CDR1 is SGHNT and CDR2 is YYREEE (reference sequence). The DNA of the CDR3 is TGTGCCAGCAGCGGAGGGACGCCTGAAGCTTTCTTT. It translates to CASSGGTPEAFF.

The chain carries TRBV7-9 and TRBJ2-3; TRBD2 agrees at 13 bases. Per the germline V gene, CDR1 is SEHNR and CDR2 is FQNEAQ (reference sequence). CDR3 length: 15 residues. The V segment lost 5 bases and the J segment 6 bases; nucleotides outside the gene matches: 5. The CDR3 coding sequence is TGTGCCAGCAGCCTGACTAGCGGGGGGAAGGATACGCAGTATTTT. This gives the protein CASSLTSGGKDTQYF.

The rearrangement joins TRBV27 to TRBJ1-2, with 9 bases fitting TRBD1. The ends lost 4 bases at V and 5 bases at J; junction bases unmatched: 5. The length of the CDR3 is 14 residues. Germline assignment: CDR1 MNHEY and CDR2 SMNVEV (reference sequence). The CDR3 reads CASSSSGQGYGYTF. DNA for the CDR3: TGTGCCAGCAGTTCCTCCGGACAGGGGTATGGCTACACCTTC.

The CDR3 region is CASSQGGASADTQYF. For the CDR3, the DNA is TGTGCCAGCAGCCAAGGAGGGGCTAGCGCAGATACGCAGTATTTT. The chain couples TRBV4-2 to TRBJ2-3, with D possibly matching TRBD2 (6 bases). V lost 1 base, J lost 4 bases, and 12 bases lay in between. Germline loops: CDR1 LGHNA, CDR2 YNFKEQ. The CDR3 is 15 residues long.

This clone was seen a few times. The genes are TRBV29-1 and TRBJ1-5; TRBD1 matches 7 bases. This CDR3 has 13 amino acids. The germline V gene encodes CDR1 SQVTM and CDR2 ANQGSEA. With 0 bases clipped from V and 9 bases from J, the junction kept 5 bases outside the gene matches. As DNA, the CDR3 is TGCAGCGTTGAAGATCGGGCAGGGGGGCCCCAGCATTTT. Amino acids: CSVEDRAGGPQHF. Looking up the rest from reference TRBV29-1 and TRBJ1-5 gives the full variable domain: SAVISQKPSRDICQRGTSLTIQCQVDSQVTMMFWYRQQPGQSLTLIATANQGSEATYESGFVIDKFPISRPNLTFSTLTVSNMSPEDSSIYLCSVEDRAGGPQHFGDGTRLSIL.